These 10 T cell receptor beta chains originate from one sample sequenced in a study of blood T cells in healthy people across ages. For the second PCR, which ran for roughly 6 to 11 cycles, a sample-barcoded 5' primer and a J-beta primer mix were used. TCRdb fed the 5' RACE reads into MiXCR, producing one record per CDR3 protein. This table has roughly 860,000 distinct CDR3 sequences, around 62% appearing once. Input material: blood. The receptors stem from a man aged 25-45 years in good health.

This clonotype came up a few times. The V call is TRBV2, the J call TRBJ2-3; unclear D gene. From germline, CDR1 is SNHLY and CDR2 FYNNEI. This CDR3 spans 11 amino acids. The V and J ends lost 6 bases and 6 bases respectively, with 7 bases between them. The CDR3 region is CASRKLDTQYF. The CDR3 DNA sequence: TGTGCCAGCAGAAAGTTGGATACGCAGTATTTT.

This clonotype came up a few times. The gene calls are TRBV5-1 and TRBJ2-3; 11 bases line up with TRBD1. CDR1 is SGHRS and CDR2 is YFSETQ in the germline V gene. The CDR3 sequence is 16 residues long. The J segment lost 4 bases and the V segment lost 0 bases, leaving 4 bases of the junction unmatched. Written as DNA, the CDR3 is TGCGCCAGCAGCTTGGGCCGGACAGGGGGCGCAGATACGCAGTATTTT. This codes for CASSLGRTGGADTQYF.

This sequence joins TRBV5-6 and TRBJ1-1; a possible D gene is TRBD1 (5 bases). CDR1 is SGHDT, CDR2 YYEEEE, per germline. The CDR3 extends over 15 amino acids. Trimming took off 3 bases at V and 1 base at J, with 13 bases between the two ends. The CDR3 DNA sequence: TGTGCCAGCAGCTGGGGACCCGGTGGGAACACTGAAGCTTTCTTT. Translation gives CASSWGPGGNTEAFF. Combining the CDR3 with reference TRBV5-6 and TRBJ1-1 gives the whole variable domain DAGVTQSPTHLIKTRGQQVTLRCSPKSGHDTVSWYQQALGQGPQFIFQYYEEEERQRGNFPDRFSGHQFPNYSSELNVNALLLGDSALYLCASSWGPGGNTEAFFGQGTRLTVV.

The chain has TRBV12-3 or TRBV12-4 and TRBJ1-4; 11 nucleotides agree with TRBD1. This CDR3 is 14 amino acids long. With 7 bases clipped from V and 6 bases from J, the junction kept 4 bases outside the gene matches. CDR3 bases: TGTGCCAGCACCCGGACAGGGGGCGATGAAAAACTGTTTTTT. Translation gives CASTRTGGDEKLFF.

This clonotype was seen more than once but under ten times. The CDR3 loop reads CASSSTVGGRETQYF. DNA of the CDR3: TGTGCCAGCAGTTCAACCGTAGGGGGAAGGGAGACCCAGTACTTC. This chain connects TRBV27 to TRBJ2-5; possible D gene TRBD1, 6 bases. The germline V gene has CDR1 MNHEY and CDR2 SMNVEV (reference sequence). CDR3 length: 15 residues. The germline V and J ends were trimmed by 4 bases and 5 bases, with 17 bases remaining between them.

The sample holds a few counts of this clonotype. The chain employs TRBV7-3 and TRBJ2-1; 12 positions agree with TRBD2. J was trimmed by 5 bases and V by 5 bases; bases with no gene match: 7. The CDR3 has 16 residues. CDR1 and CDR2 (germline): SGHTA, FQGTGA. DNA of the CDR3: TGTGCCAGCAGCCGCACCGGACTAGCGGGGAACAATGAGCAGTTCTTC. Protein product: CASSRTGLAGNNEQFF.

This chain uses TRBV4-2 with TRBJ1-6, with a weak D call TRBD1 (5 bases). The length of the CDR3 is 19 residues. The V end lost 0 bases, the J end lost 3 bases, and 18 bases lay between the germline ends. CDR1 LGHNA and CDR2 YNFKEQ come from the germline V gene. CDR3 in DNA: TGTGCCAGCAGCCAAGAAGGCGTCAGGGTCTATAACTATAATTCACCCCTCCACTTT. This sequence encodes CASSQEGVRVYNYNSPLHF.

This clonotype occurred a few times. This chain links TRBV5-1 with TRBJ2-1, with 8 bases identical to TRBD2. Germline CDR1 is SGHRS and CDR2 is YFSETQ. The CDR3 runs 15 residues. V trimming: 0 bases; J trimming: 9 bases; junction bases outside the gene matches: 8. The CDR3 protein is CASSLGRGGQGEQFF. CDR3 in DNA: TGCGCCAGCAGCTTGGGTCGCGGGGGGCAGGGTGAGCAGTTCTTC.

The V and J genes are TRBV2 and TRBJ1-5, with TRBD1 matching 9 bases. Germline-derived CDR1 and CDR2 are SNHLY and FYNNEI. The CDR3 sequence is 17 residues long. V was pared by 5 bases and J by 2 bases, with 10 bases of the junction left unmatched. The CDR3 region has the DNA TGTGCCAGCAGTCATAAAACAGGGGGCTGGGGCAATCAGCCCCAGCATTTT. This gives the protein CASSHKTGGWGNQPQHF.

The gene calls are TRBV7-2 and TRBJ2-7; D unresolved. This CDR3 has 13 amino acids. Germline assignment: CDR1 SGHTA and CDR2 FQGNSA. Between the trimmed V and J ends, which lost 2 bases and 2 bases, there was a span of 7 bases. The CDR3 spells CASSLLLAYEQYF. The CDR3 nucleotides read TGTGCCAGCAGCTTATTATTGGCCTACGAGCAGTACTTC. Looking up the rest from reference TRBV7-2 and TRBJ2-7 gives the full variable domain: GAGVSQSPSNKVTEKGKDVELRCDPISGHTALYWYRQSLGQGLEFLIYFQGNSAPDKSGLPSDRFSAERTGGSVSTLTIQRTQQEDSAVYLCASSLLLAYEQYFGPGTRLTVT.